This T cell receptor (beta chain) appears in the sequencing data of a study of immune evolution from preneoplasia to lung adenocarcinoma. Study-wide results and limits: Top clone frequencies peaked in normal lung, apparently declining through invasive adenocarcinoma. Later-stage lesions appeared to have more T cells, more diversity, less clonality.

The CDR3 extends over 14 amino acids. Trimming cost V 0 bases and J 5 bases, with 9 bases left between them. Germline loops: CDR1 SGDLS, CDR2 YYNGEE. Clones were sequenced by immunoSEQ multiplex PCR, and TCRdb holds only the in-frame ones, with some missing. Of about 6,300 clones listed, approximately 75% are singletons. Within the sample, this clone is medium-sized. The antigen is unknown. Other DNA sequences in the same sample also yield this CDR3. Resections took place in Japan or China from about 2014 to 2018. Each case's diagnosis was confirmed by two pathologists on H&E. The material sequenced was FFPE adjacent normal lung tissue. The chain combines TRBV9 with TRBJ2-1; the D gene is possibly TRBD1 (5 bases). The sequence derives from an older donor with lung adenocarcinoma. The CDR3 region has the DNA TGTGCCAGCAGCGTAGGAGGACAAAACAATGAGCAGTTCTTC. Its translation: CASSVGGQNNEQFF.